Reported below is one TCR beta chain. Antigen unknown. The CDR3 runs 14 residues. Trimming cost V 3 bases and J 7 bases; bases outside gene matches: 8. CDR1 is SGHTA and CDR2 is FQGNSA in the germline V gene. The sample is drawn from a study of post-analysis software for immune sequencing data. Study findings and constraints: Patients showed TRBV5-6, TRBV5-1 and TRBV20-1 among roughly 5 TRBV segments more frequent than in controls. Strong same-batch co-clustering of samples appeared with F measure clustering. Normalized Chao1 diversity was significantly lower in multiple sclerosis patients than in controls.

Tagging with unique molecular identifiers was a feature of the TCR beta cDNA libraries. One entry per CDR3 protein results from TCRdb running MiXCR on the PCR reads. The sample includes approximately 730,000 distinct CDR3 sequences, about half seen only once; the top ten take roughly 4.9%. The source material was blood. This receptor was taken from a girl under 18 with multiple sclerosis. This rearrangement joins TRBV7-2 to TRBJ1-2; 7 nucleotides agree with TRBD1. CDR3 coding DNA: TGTGCCAGCAGCTTCTTTGACAGGGCGGGTGGCTACACCTTC. It translates to CASSFFDRAGGYTF.